These 6 T cell receptor beta chains originate from one sample sequenced in a study of shared clonotypes between healthy human individuals. Here immunoSEQ multiplex PCR was the method, and the copy in TCRdb shows in-frame clones only, minus some. The sample has around 1 million clones, about 80% seen once. Sequencing was carried out using memory CD4+ T cells sorted from blood. Subset given: CD45RA-negative fraction. The source of these receptors is a man between 18 and 35 years old in good health.

In its sample, this clone was seen once. This chain links TRBV18 with TRBJ2-2; no definite D call. V was cut by 1 base and J by 1 base, with 7 bases left in between. The CDR3 length is 15 residues. From germline, CDR1 is KGHSH and CDR2 LQKENI. The CDR3 loop reads CASSPLSLNTGELFF. The CDR3 DNA sequence: TGTGCCAGCTCACCACTATCTCTGAACACCGGGGAGCTGTTTTTT.

For this clone: The junction does not match germline at one end; this may be a read error. The chain joins TRBV5-1 to TRBJ2-1; D is uncertain. The CDR3 has 11 residues. Germline lookup yields CDR1 SGHRS and CDR2 YFSETQ. CDR3 protein: CASSSDNEQFF. The CDR3 DNA sequence: TGCGCCAGCAGCTCCGACAATGAGCAGTTCTTC.

The CDR3 spells CASSSGTGLGLGEKLFF. The CDR3 bases are TGTGCCAGCAGCTCCGGGACAGGGTTGGGCCTTGGAGAAAAACTGTTTTTT. The chain recombines TRBV5-6 with TRBJ1-4, with 9 nucleotides matching TRBD1. Germline V gene data show CDR1 as SGHDT and CDR2 as YYEEEE. V lost 3 bases to trimming and J lost 8 bases; unmatched junction nucleotides: 14. The CDR3 sequence is 17 residues long.

The rearrangement links TRBV2 to TRBJ2-5; D unclear. From germline, CDR1 is SNHLY and CDR2 FYNNEI. The V and J ends lost 5 bases and 11 bases respectively, with 12 bases between them. The CDR3 runs 11 residues. The DNA for the CDR3 is TGTGCCAGCAGTTTTTACGGTGGGCAGTACTTC. Translation gives CASSFYGGQYF.

Here the CDR3 DNA reads TGCGCCAGCAGCCAACAGAAGGGACAGGGATCCAATGAGCAGTTCTTC. This sequence encodes CASSQQKGQGSNEQFF. The rearrangement links TRBV4-3 to TRBJ2-1; 9 bases fit TRBD1. Germline CDR1 and CDR2: LGHNA and YSLEER. Unmatched junction bases numbered 8, after V lost 2 bases and J lost 6 bases. The CDR3 extends over 16 amino acids.

The chain combines TRBV27 with TRBJ1-2; D might be TRBD1 (5 bases). Germline lookup yields CDR1 MNHEY and CDR2 SMNVEV (reference sequence). The CDR3 length is 13 residues. V was clipped by 5 bases and J by 4 bases, with 11 bases between them. The CDR3 nucleotides are TGTGCCAGCAGTCCCATGGACACCTATGGCTACACCTTC. Translated: CASSPMDTYGYTF.